Sequencing of this TCR beta chain was carried out in a study of T cells in Graves' hyperthyroidism and ophthalmopathy. The CDR3 extends over 14 amino acids. After removal of 0 bases from V and 3 bases from J, the junction contained 1 base not matched to a gene. Germline V lookup: CDR1 MNHEY, CDR2 SVGEGT. Amplification targeted TCR beta CDR3 regions from RNA transcripts. Using the HTBI primer set, a first-round RT-PCR was run on the TCR CDR3. TCRdb passed the multiplex PCR reads through MiXCR, listing each CDR3 protein once. The table includes under 800,000 distinct CDR3 sequences, 12% to 15% detected once. Uncontrolled infections, other autoimmune diseases, pregnancy or lactation led to exclusion of patients.

Sequenced sample: blood. This chain uses TRBV6-2 or TRBV6-3 with TRBJ2-7, with TRBD1 identical over 8 bases. This clonotype originated in a woman aged 18-29 years with Graves' hyperthyroidism. The CDR3 region is CASSYSGQDYEQYF. The CDR3 region has the DNA TGTGCCAGCAGTTACTCGGGACAGGACTACGAGCAGTACTTC.